A single sample gave rise to the 14 T cell receptor beta chains below, sequenced in a study of blood T cell repertoires in COVID-19. Assay used: immunoSEQ multiplex PCR; TCRdb lists only in-frame clones, some missing. The repertoire holds about 80,000 clones, 60% to 80% seen once, with around a sixth in the top ten. Sequenced input: peripheral blood. The source of these receptors is a man between 65 and 80 years old with active or convalescent COVID-19.

The genes are TRBV6-6 and TRBJ1-1; no firm D call. In germline, CDR1 is MNHNY, CDR2 SVGAGI (reference sequence). This CDR3 is 13 amino acids long. The germline V and J ends were trimmed by 4 bases and 2 bases, with 8 bases remaining between them. This chain's CDR3 is CASSWALNTEAFF. CDR3 sequence (DNA): TGTGCCAGCAGTTGGGCTTTAAACACTGAAGCTTTCTTT.

The chain is built from TRBV6-5 and TRBJ2-5; 12 nucleotides agree with TRBD2. The CDR3 spans 15 residues. V shed 6 bases and J 1 base; nucleotides not matched to a gene: 3. The germline V gene has CDR1 MNHEY and CDR2 SVGAGI. The CDR3 loop reads CASRTSGGPQETQYF. The CDR3 DNA sequence: TGTGCCAGCAGAACTAGCGGGGGGCCCCAAGAGACCCAGTACTTC.

This chain links TRBV7-8 with TRBJ2-3; D gene unclear. Per germline, CDR1 SGHVS and CDR2 FQNEAQ. This CDR3 has 13 residues. V lost 3 bases, J lost 5 bases, and 9 bases lay in between. CDR3 loop: CASSFNSQDTQYF. CDR3 bases: TGTGCCAGCAGCTTTAACAGTCAAGATACGCAGTATTTT.

This clone has more than one count but fewer than ten. This chain links TRBV4-2 with TRBJ2-2; 7 nucleotides line up with TRBD1. This CDR3 spans 16 amino acids. Germline assignment: CDR1 LGHNA and CDR2 YNFKEQ. Trimming removed 2 bases from V and 4 bases from J; junction bases left unmatched: 7. CDR3 sequence (DNA): TGTGCCAGCAGCCAAAATCCACAGGGGTCCACCGGGGAGCTGTTTTTT. Translated, it gives CASSQNPQGSTGELFF.

V is TRBV7-9 and J is TRBJ2-1, with a tentative D call TRBD1 (6 bases). This CDR3 contains 12 residues. Trimming took off 3 bases at V and 16 bases at J, with 16 bases between the two ends. Germline-derived CDR1 and CDR2 are SEHNR and FQNEAQ (reference sequence). This CDR3 is CASSLVRAGVFF. CDR3 in DNA: TGTGCCAGCAGCTTGGTTCGGGCAGGGGTATTCTTC.

This chain connects TRBV9 to TRBJ1-2; D might be TRBD1 (5 bases). This CDR3 has 14 amino acids. The V and J ends lost 0 bases and 6 bases respectively, with 12 bases between them. Germline CDR1 SGDLS, CDR2 YYNGEE. CDR3 residues: CASSVEAGPDGYTF. The CDR3 coding sequence is TGTGCCAGCAGCGTAGAAGCAGGGCCCGATGGCTACACCTTC.

The chain uses TRBV2 and TRBJ2-5; possible D gene TRBD2, 5 bases. The CDR3 runs 17 residues. Looked up from germline, CDR1 is SNHLY and CDR2 is FYNNEI. Trimming took 1 base from V and 2 from J, leaving 17 bases between them. The CDR3 reads CASSEGGGGPSQETQYF. CDR3 DNA: TGTGCCAGCAGTGAAGGGGGTGGCGGGCCCTCGCAAGAGACCCAGTACTTC. Full variable domain (missing parts from reference TRBV2 and TRBJ2-5): EPEVTQTPSHQVTQMGQEVILRCVPISNHLYFYWYRQILGQKVEFLVSFYNNEISEKSEIFDDQFSVERPDGSNFTLKIRSTKLEDSAMYFCASSEGGGGPSQETQYFGPGTRLLVL.

The chain uses TRBV5-1 and TRBJ2-3, with 8 bases matching TRBD2. Germline CDR1 SGHRS, CDR2 YFSETQ. The CDR3 loop spans 15 amino acids. After removal of 5 bases from V and 0 bases from J, the junction contained 5 bases not matched to a gene. The CDR3 region is CASRAGGSSTDTQYF. The CDR3, as DNA: TGCGCCAGCAGGGCGGGGGGCTCTAGCACAGATACGCAGTATTTT.

The chain uses TRBV6-6 and TRBJ1-2; maybe TRBD1 (5 bases). Between the trimmed V and J ends, which lost 8 bases and 4 bases, there was a span of 17 bases. The germline V gene encodes CDR1 MNHNY and CDR2 SVGAGI (reference sequence). This CDR3 contains 14 residues. The CDR3 loop is CASAVGGVSYGYTF. Written as DNA, the CDR3 is TGTGCCAGCGCGGTGGGGGGGGTAAGCTATGGCTACACCTTC.

The chain has TRBV2 and TRBJ1-4; weak D call: TRBD1 (5 bases). The CDR3 is 15 amino acids. V shed 7 bases and J shed 0 bases, with 12 bases lying between them. Germline V gene sequence: CDR1 SNHLY, CDR2 FYNNEI. The CDR3 DNA follows: TGTGCCAGCACCCGGACGGGGGCAACTAATGAAAAACTGTTTTTT. Translating it yields CASTRTGATNEKLFF.

This clone was picked up a small number of times. This rearrangement joins TRBV9 to TRBJ2-7; D is unresolved. CDR3 length: 14 residues. Germline-derived CDR1 and CDR2 are SGDLS and YYNGEE. V was shortened by 0 bases and J by 6 bases, with 13 bases between the two germline ends. CDR3 nucleotides: TGTGCCAGCAGCGTAGACCAGCGCCCTCGCGAGCAGTACTTC. Amino acids: CASSVDQRPREQYF.

This chain links TRBV2 with TRBJ1-4; D unclear. V lost 4 bases, J lost 3 bases, and 12 bases lay in between. CDR1 SNHLY and CDR2 FYNNEI come from the germline V gene. CDR3 size: 15 residues. CDR3 in amino acids: CASSVAGFANEKLFF. DNA of the CDR3: TGTGCCAGCAGTGTTGCGGGGTTTGCTAATGAAAAACTGTTTTTT.

The genes are TRBV24-1 and TRBJ2-2; TRBD2 matches 7 bases. With 5 bases clipped from V and 5 bases from J, the junction kept 4 bases outside the gene matches. This CDR3 is built from 14 residues. The germline CDR1 and CDR2 sequences are KGHDR and SFDVKD. This CDR3 is CATSVAGVTGELFF. CDR3 nucleotide sequence: TGTGCCACCAGTGTCGCGGGGGTTACCGGGGAGCTGTTTTTT.

CDR3 amino acids: CASSFDRGGAGELFF. For the CDR3, the DNA is TGTGCCAGCAGTTTCGACAGGGGAGGGGCCGGGGAGCTGTTTTTT. The V call is TRBV27, the J call TRBJ2-2, with D perhaps TRBD1 (8 bases). CDR1 and CDR2 from the germline V gene are MNHEY and SMNVEV (reference sequence). Trimming left V 3 bases short and J 6 bases short, with 14 bases between. The CDR3 loop spans 15 amino acids.